This is a list of T cell receptor beta chains from one sample in a study of human T cells and chemical hapten exposure. TCRdb independently ran MiXCR on the RACE reads; one entry per CDR3 protein. Altogether fewer than 300,000 distinct CDR3 sequences are present, over 7.5% being singletons, with the ten largest covering 0.9% to 1.5%. The sequencing here drew on whole blood, taken in connection with sensitization to the hapten diphenylcyclopropenone (DPC). The receptors were gathered from a man between 18 and 35 years old with alopecia areata. Some clones in this sample may be carry-over from other donors' samples. CDR3s include the opening cysteine and the closing phenylalanine or tryptophan. The order of the fields is J gene, V gene, CDR3 protein.

j_call: TRBJ1-5
v_call: TRBV18
cdr3_aa: CASSQGWGADQPQHF

j_call: TRBJ2-3
v_call: TRBV6-4
cdr3_aa: CASSDPSTDTQYF

j_call: TRBJ1-1
v_call: TRBV9
cdr3_aa: CASSVVGSTEAFF

j_call: TRBJ2-6
v_call: TRBV7-9
cdr3_aa: CASSPSGSGANVLTF

j_call: TRBJ1-6
v_call: TRBV7-2
cdr3_aa: CASSHRGPHYNSPLHF

j_call: TRBJ1-2
v_call: TRBV20-1
cdr3_aa: CSASPGTASYGYTF

j_call: TRBJ2-1
v_call: TRBV7-9
cdr3_aa: CASSLVSNSNEQFF

j_call: TRBJ1-3
v_call: TRBV7-3
cdr3_aa: CASSPQGSSGNTIYF

j_call: TRBJ2-3
v_call: TRBV7-3
cdr3_aa: CASSPVPEDTQYF

j_call: TRBJ2-5
v_call: TRBV11-2
cdr3_aa: CASSTGTTQETQYF

j_call: TRBJ2-7
v_call: TRBV20-1
cdr3_aa: CSARGPYEQYF

j_call: TRBJ1-1
v_call: TRBV7-6
cdr3_aa: CASSLNPGLRTEAFF

j_call: TRBJ1-3
v_call: TRBV4-3
cdr3_aa: CASSPGQGDGHTIYF

j_call: TRBJ1-2
v_call: TRBV27
cdr3_aa: CASSPRTGRDGYTF

j_call: TRBJ2-4
v_call: TRBV2
cdr3_aa: CASSGPGQGIQYF

j_call: TRBJ1-1
v_call: TRBV7-2
cdr3_aa: CASSLVIEAFF

j_call: TRBJ2-3
v_call: TRBV4-3
cdr3_aa: CASSPGITGGADTQYF

j_call: TRBJ2-1
v_call: TRBV28
cdr3_aa: CASSLIAGREQFF

j_call: TRBJ2-5
v_call: TRBV5-1
cdr3_aa: CASSPRQLQETQYF

j_call: TRBJ1-1
v_call: TRBV12-2
cdr3_aa: CASRFGTGIRVKAGFF

j_call: TRBJ2-3
v_call: TRBV4-3
cdr3_aa: CASSQDPTTTFTDTQYF

j_call: TRBJ2-3
v_call: TRBV7-6
cdr3_aa: CASSLARDFTDTQYF

j_call: TRBJ2-3
v_call: TRBV24-1
cdr3_aa: CATSDPSTDTQYF

j_call: TRBJ2-2
v_call: TRBV6-4
cdr3_aa: CASSDRDYLQITGELFF

j_call: TRBJ1-4
v_call: TRBV5-1
cdr3_aa: CASSFDAATNEKLFF

j_call: TRBJ2-1
v_call: TRBV11-2
cdr3_aa: CASSTRTVSSYNEQFF

j_call: TRBJ2-3
v_call: TRBV15
cdr3_aa: CATSKEYSGGATTQYF

j_call: TRBJ1-1
v_call: TRBV6-5
cdr3_aa: CASSGTPNTEAFF

j_call: TRBJ1-1
v_call: TRBV5-1
cdr3_aa: CASSESKNTEAFF

j_call: TRBJ1-3
v_call: TRBV2
cdr3_aa: CASSEEGTVGNTIYF

j_call: TRBJ2-7
v_call: TRBV28
cdr3_aa: CASSPRQGSYEQYF

j_call: TRBJ1-5
v_call: TRBV6-2/TRBV6-3
cdr3_aa: CASSLQGFNQPQHF

j_call: TRBJ2-5
v_call: TRBV29-1
cdr3_aa: CSVGAVQETQYF

j_call: TRBJ1-2
v_call: TRBV9
cdr3_aa: CASSVGRGARNYGYTF

j_call: TRBJ2-1
v_call: TRBV6-2/TRBV6-3
cdr3_aa: CASSYHGTYNEQFF

j_call: TRBJ1-4
v_call: TRBV7-2
cdr3_aa: CASSPRRHGEKLFF

j_call: TRBJ2-7
v_call: TRBV4-1
cdr3_aa: CASSQSGQGFYEQYF

j_call: TRBJ1-6
v_call: TRBV4-1
cdr3_aa: CASSQTTGGSYNSPLHF

j_call: TRBJ2-3
v_call: TRBV7-9
cdr3_aa: CASRAGTSSWKTQYF

j_call: TRBJ1-1
v_call: TRBV12-3/TRBV12-4
cdr3_aa: CASSFNEAFF

j_call: TRBJ2-1
v_call: TRBV11-3
cdr3_aa: CASSLAIRQQQFF

j_call: TRBJ1-1
v_call: TRBV4-3
cdr3_aa: CASSQDRFKGATEAFF

j_call: TRBJ2-1
v_call: TRBV6-5
cdr3_aa: CASSYSGRGGPDEQFF

j_call: TRBJ2-7
v_call: TRBV5-1
cdr3_aa: CASSLLPDSYEQYF

j_call: TRBJ2-1
v_call: TRBV20-1
cdr3_aa: CSAGQEGQGYHEQFF

j_call: TRBJ1-3
v_call: TRBV4-3
cdr3_aa: CASSQDPPQEGLGNTIYF

j_call: TRBJ1-1
v_call: TRBV4-1
cdr3_aa: CASSPQAGREAFF

j_call: TRBJ1-5
v_call: TRBV3-1
cdr3_aa: CASSRQGGAEPQHF

j_call: TRBJ1-5
v_call: TRBV4-3
cdr3_aa: CASSQDFAASNQPQHF

j_call: TRBJ2-3
v_call: TRBV7-2
cdr3_aa: CASSHGSWAKYTDTQYF

j_call: TRBJ2-3
v_call: TRBV28
cdr3_aa: CASSLRGDTQYF

j_call: TRBJ2-7
v_call: TRBV29-1
cdr3_aa: CSVEVLYEQYF

j_call: TRBJ2-3
v_call: TRBV4-2
cdr3_aa: CASSQEQFTSTDTQYF